This T cell receptor (beta chain) was documented in a study of blood T cell repertoires in COVID-19. Across the whole study: From the United States, Italy and Spain came samples of acute and convalescent COVID-19. From T cells, B-cell-depleted T cells, or PBMCs came the material, which was cDNA or gDNA.

As originally analysed: Reference gene primers were amplified, and this amplification served to estimate nucleated cell counts. Sequencing was performed with immunoSEQ multiplex PCR; in TCRdb, only in-frame clones are kept and a portion is missing. V and J calls and clone size are given by that table; D and trimming were obtained from the DNA. Of some 140,000 clones listed, about 76% are singletons. This clone was recorded a few times. Germline values: CDR1 MNHEY, CDR2 SVGEGT. Trimming stripped 6 bases from V and 6 bases from J, with 12 bases between. The CDR3 covers 13 residues. The sequence was obtained from a woman aged 60 to 75 with active or convalescent COVID-19. The chain is built from TRBV6-2 or TRBV6-3 and TRBJ1-5, with a weak D call TRBD1 (5 bases). Material: peripheral blood. The CDR3 DNA reads as TGTGCCAGCAGCCCGGGGCCGAGTCAGCCCCAGCATTTT. Amino acids: CASSPGPSQPQHF.